This TCR beta chain was captured in a study of cytomegalovirus exposure and HLA in healthy donors. Findings and caveats of the study: High specificity and sensitivity for cytomegalovirus status were reported for the classifier. When a later analysis compared HLA-associated TCR beta chains with equally common others, the HLA-associated chains turned out to be more clonally expanded and to have lower generation probabilities.

This CDR3 is 16 amino acids long. V lost 4 bases, J lost 2 bases, and 16 bases lay in between. CDR1 SGHRS and CDR2 YFSETQ come from the germline V gene. Comment on this clone: Its antigen is as yet unknown.

In the PCR, 60 Vbeta and 13 Jbeta primers were used. Repertoires were generated with immunoSEQ multiplex PCR, while TCRdb's copy carries only in-frame clones and drops some. Of around 160,000 clones listed, roughly 87% were seen once; the top ten hold 4.1%. The sequence was collected from a man in his fifties in good health and CMV-seropositive. Sequenced input: PBMCs. This chain links TRBV5-1 with TRBJ2-1; tentative D call: TRBD2 (5 bases). The CDR3 DNA reads TGCGCCAGCAGCCCTAACGCCGGGGTGGCCTACAATGAGCAGTTCTTC. Its translation is CASSPNAGVAYNEQFF.